The 5 T cell receptor beta chains listed next were all sequenced from one sample in a study of blood T cell repertoires in COVID-19. Sequenced by immunoSEQ multiplex PCR; TCRdb stores in-frame clones only, minus some. Of 65,000 or so clones listed, roughly 90% are singletons. The source material was peripheral blood. These receptors were taken from a man aged 55-75 years with acute or convalescent COVID-19.

This clone was picked up one time. The rearrangement links TRBV5-4 to TRBJ2-7; 9 nucleotides match TRBD2. There are 15 residues in the CDR3. V shed 0 bases, J shed 3 bases, and the junction held 4 bases outside the gene matches. CDR1 is SGHNT and CDR2 is YYREEE in the germline V gene (reference sequence). In DNA, the CDR3 is TGTGCCAGCAGCTTGGGGGGACTAGCCGGCTACGAGCAGTACTTC. It is translated as CASSLGGLAGYEQYF.

The chain combines TRBV27 with TRBJ1-5; 7 bases agree with TRBD1. The CDR3 length is 15 residues. Germline CDR1 MNHEY, CDR2 SMNVEV (reference sequence). The V segment lost 5 bases and the J segment 0 bases; nucleotides outside the gene matches: 4. This chain's CDR3 is CASSLDRASNQPQHF. CDR3 sequence (DNA): TGTGCCAGCAGTCTCGACAGGGCTAGCAATCAGCCCCAGCATTTT.

V gene TRBV19 combines with J gene TRBJ1-6, with D perhaps TRBD1 (6 bases). The germline V gene encodes CDR1 LNHDA and CDR2 SQIVND (reference sequence). This CDR3 spans 15 amino acids. V dropped 5 bases and J dropped 7 bases, with 15 bases sitting between them. The CDR3 sequence: CASSPQGGGNSPLHF. CDR3 bases: TGTGCCAGTAGTCCACAGGGCGGGGGGAATTCACCCCTCCACTTT. Drawing the rest from reference TRBV19 and TRBJ1-6, the complete variable domain is DGGITQSPKYLFRKEGQNVTLSCEQNLNHDAMYWYRQDPGQGLRLIYYSQIVNDFQKGDIAEGYSVSREKKESFPLTVTSAQKNPTAFYLCASSPQGGGNSPLHFGNGTRLTVT.

The chain carries TRBV19 and TRBJ2-5; tentatively, D is TRBD1 (7 bases). The length of the CDR3 is 11 residues. Germline-derived CDR1 and CDR2 are LNHDA and SQIVND (reference sequence). V was pared by 8 bases and J by 7 bases, with 11 bases between. CDR3 amino acids: CASSQGGTQYF. The CDR3 coding sequence is TGTGCCAGTTCTCAGGGGGGGACCCAGTACTTC.

This chain uses TRBV15 with TRBJ1-1; TRBD1 agrees at 7 bases. The V and J ends lost 2 bases and 4 bases, in that order; junction bases with no gene match: 7. The germline gives CDR1 LNHNV, CDR2 YYDKDF (reference sequence). The CDR3 is 15 residues long. For the CDR3, the DNA is TGTGCCACCAGCAGACCTACAGGGGTGGTCACTGAAGCTTTCTTT. It specifies CATSRPTGVVTEAFF. Looking up the rest from reference TRBV15 and TRBJ1-1 gives the full variable domain: DAMVIQNPRYQVTQFGKPVTLSCSQTLNHNVMYWYQQKSSQAPKLLFHYYDKDFNNEADTPDNFQSRRPNTSFCFLDIRSPGLGDTAMYLCATSRPTGVVTEAFFGQGTRLTVV.